This T cell receptor beta chain comes out of a study of blood T cells in healthy people across ages. Study details: Template-switching capture recovered about one barcoded beta molecule per two T cells.

The use of a sample-barcoded 5' primer and a J-beta primer mix characterized a second PCR of roughly 6 to 11 cycles. MiXCR, run by TCRdb on the 5' RACE reads, gives a single entry per CDR3 protein. There are 1.5 million to 2 million distinct CDR3 sequences in the sample; about 30% occur only once, and roughly 8.2% lies in the top ten. V was pared by 10 bases and J by 5 bases, with 11 bases of the junction left unmatched. Germline assignment: CDR1 KGHDR and CDR2 SFDVKD. The CDR3 sequence is 14 residues long. The sequence was collected from a woman in her 30s in good health. The specimen sequenced was blood. The chain has TRBV24-1 and TRBJ2-5; 8 positions match TRBD2. Here the CDR3 reads CATAGGGPKETQYF. The CDR3, as DNA: TGTGCCACGGCCGGCGGGGGGCCAAAGGAGACCCAGTACTTC.